This T cell receptor (beta chain) was profiled in a study of tumor-infiltrating lymphocytes in primary liver carcinoma. Study in general: Patients had primary liver carcinoma treated by surgical resection.

Using a constant-region primer together with ProtoScript II reverse transcriptase, TCR beta cDNA was made from about 490 ng of total RNA. A slightly modified ARM-PCR protocol with three nested multiplex PCR rounds produced these TCR beta libraries. TCRdb itself ran the multiplex PCR reads through MiXCR, one entry per CDR3 protein. The sample consists of 310,000 or so distinct CDR3 sequences, approximately 54% of them appearing once. Comment on this clonotype: Being one base from a much bigger clone, this may be a read error.

The source of the blood RNA was unsorted whole blood, and germline DNA was extracted as well. Sequencing input: peripheral blood. This receptor was identified in a woman in her thirties with primary liver carcinoma and hepatitis B virus infection.

CDR3 residues: CVSTLGRYDQPQHF. In nucleotides, the CDR3 is TGTGTCAGCACCCTTGGGCGGTATGATCAGCCCCAGCATTTT. The J gene is TRBJ1-5, the V gene TRBV12-3 or TRBV12-4; the D is unclear. This CDR3 contains 14 residues.